The entry below describes one TCR beta chain. This sample is part of a study of OX40 agonist ivuxolimab in advanced cancers. TCRdb's table, derived via immunoSEQ multiplex PCR, lists solely in-frame clones and lacks some. Of some 59,000 clones listed, over 80% are singletons. Germline values: CDR1 SGHDT, CDR2 YYEEEE. This CDR3 is built from 16 residues. V gave up 7 bases and J gave up 4 bases; unmatched junction bases: 16. Specimen: CD4+ or CD8+ T cells sorted from blood, collected in a trial of the OX40 agonist ivuxolimab. V gene TRBV5-6 combines with J gene TRBJ2-7; 8 bases match TRBD1. The sequence was obtained from an adult with an advanced solid tumor such as melanoma, head and neck, liver or kidney cancer. As DNA, the CDR3 is TGTGCCAGCCGAATAAATGGACAGGGAGCAGTGTACGAGCAGTACTTC. It specifies CASRINGQGAVYEQYF. Looking up the rest from reference TRBV5-6 and TRBJ2-7 gives the full variable domain: DAGVTQSPTHLIKTRGQQVTLRCSPKSGHDTVSWYQQALGQGPQFIFQYYEEEERQRGNFPDRFSGHQFPNYSSELNVNALLLGDSALYLCASRINGQGAVYEQYFGPGTRLTVT.